This is a list of T cell receptor beta chains from one sample in a study of regulatory T cells in long-lasting Graves disease. TCRdb reprocessed the multiplex PCR reads with MiXCR, giving one entry per CDR3 protein. This sample has 200,000 to 300,000 distinct CDR3 sequences; around 20% occur once, and the top ten carry approximately 15%. The sequencing here drew on peripheral blood mononuclear cells (PBMCs), taken at new diagnosis, from a patient treated with antithyroid drugs. The receptors come from a female donor with Graves disease. The CDR3 runs from the conserved cysteine through the conserved F or W. The D gene is left open where the match is weak. Rows may omit the clone size; those that give it use once, few, many or a size class.

J gene: TRBJ2-5; clone size: many; D gene: .; V gene: TRBV3-1; CDR3 DNA: TGTGCCAGCAGCCAAGGATCCCTTTCCCGGAAAGAGACCCAGTACTTC; CDR3 protein: CASSQGSLSRKETQYF
J gene: TRBJ2-7; clone size: many; D gene: TRBD2; V gene: TRBV4-1; CDR3 DNA: TGCGCCAGCAGCCAAGTAGCGAGCGGGGAAGCCTACGAGCAGTACTTC; CDR3 protein: CASSQVASGEAYEQYF
J gene: TRBJ2-1; clone size: few; D gene: .; V gene: TRBV6-2/TRBV6-3; CDR3 DNA: TGTGCCAGCAGGACTAGGACCCTCGTGCAGTTCTTC; CDR3 protein: CASRTRTLVQFF
J gene: TRBJ2-3; clone size: .; D gene: TRBD2; V gene: TRBV6-1; CDR3 DNA: TGTGCCAGCAGGGACCGCTCGCGGCGGGGGACAGATACGCAGTATTTT; CDR3 protein: CASRDRSRRGTDTQYF
J gene: TRBJ2-5; clone size: few; D gene: .; V gene: TRBV7-2; CDR3 DNA: TGTGCCAGCAGCTTGGTAGCAGGATTGGAGACCCAGTACTTC; CDR3 protein: CASSLVAGLETQYF
J gene: TRBJ1-5; clone size: many; D gene: .; V gene: TRBV7-3; CDR3 DNA: TGTGCCAGCAGCAAAAACAGGGAGGGGAGCAATCAGCCCCAGCATTTT; CDR3 protein: CASSKNREGSNQPQHF
J gene: TRBJ2-1; clone size: .; D gene: TRBD1; V gene: TRBV11-3; CDR3 DNA: TGTGCCAGCAGCTTAATACGACAGGGTTTCTATGGTGAGCAGTTCTTC; CDR3 protein: CASSLIRQGFYGEQFF
J gene: TRBJ2-5; clone size: .; D gene: TRBD1; V gene: TRBV15; CDR3 DNA: TGTGCCACCAGTCCCCTCGACAGGGTAGAGACCCAGTACTTC; CDR3 protein: CATSPLDRVETQYF
J gene: TRBJ2-3; clone size: many; D gene: .; V gene: TRBV11-3; CDR3 DNA: TGTGCCAGCAGCTCGGGCGCCGTCACAGATACGCAGTATTTT; CDR3 protein: CASSSGAVTDTQYF
J gene: TRBJ1-1; clone size: many; D gene: .; V gene: TRBV12-3/TRBV12-4; CDR3 DNA: TGTGCCAGCAGTTTGGCAGGGTTAGGGTCCACTGAAGCTTTCTTT; CDR3 protein: CASSLAGLGSTEAFF
J gene: TRBJ1-6; clone size: .; D gene: .; V gene: TRBV5-1; CDR3 DNA: TGCGCCAGCAGCCCCAATAGAGGTAATTCACCCCTCCACTTT; CDR3 protein: CASSPNRGNSPLHF
J gene: TRBJ1-1; clone size: many; D gene: .; V gene: TRBV18; CDR3 DNA: TGTGCCAGCTCACCTGGGCAGGGGCGCGATGAAAAAGCTTTCTTT; CDR3 protein: CASSPGQGRDEKAFF
J gene: TRBJ1-1; clone size: many; D gene: .; V gene: TRBV29-1; CDR3 DNA: TGCAGCGTTGAAGAATTTGCAGGGAAGGCTGAAGCTTTCTTT; CDR3 protein: CSVEEFAGKAEAFF
J gene: TRBJ2-5; clone size: many; D gene: TRBD2; V gene: TRBV12-3/TRBV12-4; CDR3 DNA: TGTGCCAGCACCCCAGGGACTACCCTCGATCCGACCCAGTACTTC; CDR3 protein: CASTPGTTLDPTQYF
J gene: TRBJ2-3; clone size: many; D gene: .; V gene: TRBV12-3/TRBV12-4; CDR3 DNA: TGTGCCAGCGGGAGACTCCGGAACACAGATACGCAGTATTTT; CDR3 protein: CASGRLRNTDTQYF
J gene: TRBJ2-2; clone size: many; D gene: .; V gene: TRBV20-1; CDR3 DNA: TGCAGTGCTAGAGATATCGGACTACCTAACACCGGGGAGCTGTTTTTT; CDR3 protein: CSARDIGLPNTGELFF
J gene: TRBJ2-5; clone size: many; D gene: TRBD1; V gene: TRBV7-3; CDR3 DNA: TGTGCCAGCAGCCTACAGGGGCTAGAGACCCAGTACTTC; CDR3 protein: CASSLQGLETQYF
J gene: TRBJ2-4; clone size: many; D gene: .; V gene: TRBV5-1; CDR3 DNA: TGCGCCAGCAGCTCGTCACCGCTAGCCAAAAACATTCAGTACTTC; CDR3 protein: CASSSSPLAKNIQYF
J gene: TRBJ1-2; clone size: many; D gene: TRBD1; V gene: TRBV7-2; CDR3 DNA: TGTGCCAGCAGCTTAGGACAGGGGGCGTTTGGCTACACCTTC; CDR3 protein: CASSLGQGAFGYTF
J gene: TRBJ1-5; clone size: .; D gene: TRBD1; V gene: TRBV29-1; CDR3 DNA: TGCAGCGCGGGACAGTCGGTAAATCAGCCCCAGCATTTT; CDR3 protein: CSAGQSVNQPQHF
J gene: TRBJ2-3; clone size: many; D gene: TRBD2; V gene: TRBV7-2; CDR3 DNA: TGTGCCAGCAGCTTAGTAGCGGGGGGGTTTAAAGATACGCAGTATTTT; CDR3 protein: CASSLVAGGFKDTQYF
J gene: TRBJ1-4; clone size: .; D gene: TRBD1; V gene: TRBV5-5; CDR3 DNA: TGTGCCAGCAGCCCCGGGACAGTTTTTAACCTGTTTTTT; CDR3 protein: CASSPGTVFNLFF
J gene: TRBJ2-2; clone size: .; D gene: TRBD2; V gene: TRBV30; CDR3 DNA: TGTGCCTGGAGTCCCCGGGGGTCGTTGAGCGGGGGGCTGTTTTTT; CDR3 protein: CAWSPRGSLSGGLFF
J gene: TRBJ2-1; clone size: many; D gene: TRBD2; V gene: TRBV20-1; CDR3 DNA: TGCAGTGCTAGAGATAATATGGCGGCTAGCGGGGGCCTCGAGCAGTTCTTC; CDR3 protein: CSARDNMAASGGLEQFF
J gene: TRBJ1-4; clone size: .; D gene: .; V gene: TRBV5-4; CDR3 DNA: TGTGCCAGCAGCTCAAGACAGGCGGGAAGTGAAAAACTGTTTTTT; CDR3 protein: CASSSRQAGSEKLFF
J gene: TRBJ2-5; clone size: many; D gene: TRBD2; V gene: TRBV20-1; CDR3 DNA: TGCAGTGCTAGAGAGGGACTACAAGAGACCCAGTACTTC; CDR3 protein: CSAREGLQETQYF
J gene: TRBJ1-6; clone size: many; D gene: .; V gene: TRBV27; CDR3 DNA: TGTGCCAGCAGTACTTGGGATGTTGTTTGGTCACCCCTCCACTTT; CDR3 protein: CASSTWDVVWSPLHF
J gene: TRBJ2-3; clone size: .; D gene: .; V gene: TRBV19; CDR3 DNA: TGTGCCAGTAGAAGCGGGAGCACAGATACGCAGTATTTT; CDR3 protein: CASRSGSTDTQYF
J gene: TRBJ2-5; clone size: many; D gene: .; V gene: TRBV9; CDR3 DNA: TGTGCCAGCAGCACCGACTGGGAAGCTGGAACCCAGTACTTC; CDR3 protein: CASSTDWEAGTQYF
J gene: TRBJ2-2; clone size: many; D gene: .; V gene: TRBV5-5; CDR3 DNA: TGTGCCAGCAATTACGGCGGCAACACCGGGGAGCTGTTTTTT; CDR3 protein: CASNYGGNTGELFF
J gene: TRBJ2-5; clone size: many; D gene: TRBD2; V gene: TRBV11-2; CDR3 DNA: TGTGCCAGCAGCCCAGCGGGAGTCCAGGAGACCCAGTACTTC; CDR3 protein: CASSPAGVQETQYF
J gene: TRBJ2-3; clone size: many; D gene: .; V gene: TRBV20-1; CDR3 DNA: TGCAGTGCTAGCGGCACAGATACGCAGTATTTT; CDR3 protein: CSASGTDTQYF
J gene: TRBJ2-1; clone size: many; D gene: .; V gene: TRBV7-2; CDR3 DNA: TGTGCCAGCAGCTTAGGATTAGGGGATGAGCAGTTCTTC; CDR3 protein: CASSLGLGDEQFF
J gene: TRBJ2-7; clone size: .; D gene: .; V gene: TRBV10-2; CDR3 DNA: TGCGCCAGCAGCCCCGCAGGGCAGGGAAAGACCTACGAGCAGTACTTC; CDR3 protein: CASSPAGQGKTYEQYF
J gene: TRBJ2-5; clone size: many; D gene: .; V gene: TRBV12-3/TRBV12-4; CDR3 DNA: TGTGCCAGCAGCCCACGGACATCCGAAGTTGGGTTCTTC; CDR3 protein: CASSPRTSEVGFF
J gene: TRBJ1-1; clone size: .; D gene: .; V gene: TRBV20-1; CDR3 DNA: TGCAGTGCTAGAGCCTTGGAGTTTTCTAACACTGAAGCTTTCTTT; CDR3 protein: CSARALEFSNTEAFF